The 23 T cell receptor beta chains below were found in one sample sequenced in a study of cytomegalovirus exposure and HLA in healthy donors. TCRdb keeps only in-frame clones here, not all; method: immunoSEQ multiplex PCR. Of around 45,000 clones in the sample, 80% to 95% were seen once. Material for sequencing was PBMCs. Receptors were obtained from a man younger than 35 in good health and CMV-seronegative.

The rearrangement uses TRBV7-2 and TRBJ1-2, with D unclear. V gave up 1 base and J gave up 0 bases, with 12 bases separating them. Germline V gene data show CDR1 as SGHTA and CDR2 as FQGNSA. The CDR3 spans 16 residues. CDR3 sequence reads: CASSLEGGGANYGYTF. The CDR3 nucleotides are TGTGCCAGCAGCTTAGAGGGCGGAGGAGCTAACTATGGCTACACCTTC. The variable domain in full, with the rest retrieved from reference TRBV7-2 and TRBJ1-2, is GAGVSQSPSNKVTEKGKDVELRCDPISGHTALYWYRQSLGQGLEFLIYFQGNSAPDKSGLPSDRFSAERTGGSVSTLTIQRTQQEDSAVYLCASSLEGGGANYGYTFGSGTRLTVV.

The CDR3 sequence is CASSEGTSGRREFF. The DNA for the CDR3 is TGTGCCAGCAGTGAAGGGACTAGCGGGAGAAGGGAGTTCTTC. This chain connects TRBV2 to TRBJ2-1; TRBD2 aligns across 13 bases. There are 14 residues in the CDR3. In germline, CDR1 is SNHLY, CDR2 FYNNEI. The V segment lost 1 base and the J segment 14 bases; nucleotides outside the gene matches: 5.

CDR3 bases: TGTGCCAGCAGCTCCCAACGTAGGACAATAGGGAACTACGAGCAGTACTTC. Amino acids: CASSSQRRTIGNYEQYF. The genes are TRBV13 and TRBJ2-7; D might be TRBD1 (5 bases). Germline values: CDR1 PRHDT, CDR2 FYEKMQ (reference sequence). The length of the CDR3 is 17 residues. Trimming pared 4 bases from V and 3 bases from J, leaving 22 bases between.

This sequence joins TRBV7-2 and TRBJ1-6, with 10 bases that match TRBD1. With V trimmed by 4 bases and J by 9 bases, 9 bases remained unmatched. Germline CDR1 SGHTA, CDR2 FQGNSA. The CDR3 runs 16 residues. This CDR3 is CASSWMGTGDLSPLHF. The CDR3 DNA reads TGTGCCAGCAGCTGGATGGGGACAGGGGATCTTTCACCCCTCCACTTT.

CDR3 sequence: CASSISSGGYEQYF. The CDR3 bases are TGTGCCAGCAGCATCTCTAGCGGGGGGTACGAGCAGTACTTC. The chain has TRBV28 and TRBJ2-7, with 11 nucleotides matching TRBD2. The CDR3 is 14 residues long. Unmatched junction bases numbered 5, after V lost 6 bases and J lost 4 bases. Germline V gene lookup returns CDR1 MDHEN and CDR2 SYDVKM.

The chain joins TRBV7-8 to TRBJ2-7; D may be TRBD1 (5 bases). The CDR3 has 14 amino acids. V was trimmed by 8 bases and J by 1 base, leaving 15 bases between them. The V gene's germline CDR1 is SGHVS and CDR2 FQNEAQ. CDR3 DNA sequence: TGTGCCAGCCGTCGTGGACAAAATTCCTACGAGCAGTACTTC. Encoded protein: CASRRGQNSYEQYF.

The CDR3 region has the DNA TGTGCTAGTGGTTCGAGCGGATACAATGAGCAGTTCTTC. It encodes CASGSSGYNEQFF. This chain links TRBV12-5 with TRBJ2-1; D might be TRBD2 (5 bases). The CDR3 covers 13 residues. V was cut by 4 bases and J by 4 bases, with 8 bases left in between. Germline V gene sequence: CDR1 LGHNT, CDR2 FRNRAP.

The chain uses TRBV5-6 and TRBJ1-1; maybe TRBD1 (6 bases). Germline lookup yields CDR1 SGHDT and CDR2 YYEEEE. CDR3 length equals 13 residues. Trimming cost V 2 bases and J 8 bases, with 13 bases left between them. CDR3 in DNA: TGTGCCAGCAGCTTAGTCCATACAGGGGAAGCTTTCTTT. Translating gives CASSLVHTGEAFF.

This sequence joins TRBV6-4 and TRBJ1-1; 11 bases fit TRBD1. The V gene end was trimmed by 3 bases and the J gene end by 4 bases; junction bases not matched to a gene: 4. The CDR3 spans 15 residues. Germline lookup yields CDR1 MRHNA and CDR2 SNTAGT. CDR3 sequence reads: CASSETGTGGTEAFF. In nucleotides, the CDR3 is TGTGCCAGCAGTGAGACCGGGACAGGGGGCACTGAAGCTTTCTTT.

V usage is TRBV18 and J usage is TRBJ2-2; D is possibly TRBD2 (5 bases). The CDR3 is 14 amino acids. The germline gives CDR1 KGHSH, CDR2 LQKENI. V lost 2 bases and J 5 bases, leaving 9 bases between the germline ends. The CDR3 region has the DNA TGTGCCAGCTCACCAGTAGAGGGAACCGGGGAGCTGTTTTTT. Amino acids: CASSPVEGTGELFF.

This clone was observed a single time. This chain uses TRBV14 with TRBJ2-7; 10 nucleotides match TRBD1. The V gene end was trimmed by 4 bases and the J gene end by 6 bases; junction bases not matched to a gene: 12. Germline CDR1 reads SGHDN; CDR2 reads FVKESK. CDR3 length equals 16 residues. CDR3 in DNA: TGTGCCAGCAGCCCACCCTGGGGGACAGGGGAGGGCGAGCAGTACTTC. The encoded protein is CASSPPWGTGEGEQYF.

Here the CDR3 DNA reads TGTGCCAGCAGTTCCTCCGACAGGGGAAACCAAGAGACCCAGTACTTC. It encodes CASSSSDRGNQETQYF. The chain employs TRBV6-6 and TRBJ2-5, with 8 bases that match TRBD1. The CDR3 has 16 amino acids. The ends lost 4 bases at V and 0 bases at J; junction bases unmatched: 7. Looked up from germline, CDR1 is MNHNY and CDR2 is SVGAGI (reference sequence).

As to this clone: The same CDR3 is also encoded by other DNA sequences in this sample. The V call is TRBV7-9, the J call TRBJ1-1; no reliable D call. The CDR3 totals 14 residues. V lost 1 base to trimming and J lost 0 bases, with 6 bases between them. Germline V gene sequence: CDR1 SEHNR, CDR2 FQNEAQ (reference sequence). The CDR3 bases are TGTGCCAGCAGCTTAGTGGCCGTGAACACTGAAGCTTTCTTT. Amino acids: CASSLVAVNTEAFF.

The chain joins TRBV9 to TRBJ2-2; TRBD1 aligns across 10 bases. Germline lookup yields CDR1 SGDLS and CDR2 YYNGEE. Germline trimming cut 6 bases from V and 6 bases from J; bases unmatched to any gene: 5. The CDR3 is made up of 14 amino acids. CDR3 bases: TGTGCCAGCACCGGACAGGGGGAGGCCGGGGAGCTGTTTTTT. This codes for CASTGQGEAGELFF.

The V and J genes are TRBV7-6 and TRBJ1-5, with no clear D. The CDR3 totals 13 residues. Trimming took 1 base from V and 5 from J, leaving 6 bases between them. The germline gives CDR1 SGHVS, CDR2 FNYEAQ. CDR3 loop: CASSLVADQPQHF. As DNA, the CDR3 is TGTGCCAGCAGCTTAGTAGCTGATCAGCCCCAGCATTTT.

This chain links TRBV10-3 with TRBJ2-4, with D maybe TRBD1 (6 bases). The CDR3 contains 16 residues. Per the germline V gene, CDR1 is ENHRY and CDR2 is SYGVKD. V was pared by 2 bases and J by 3 bases, with 14 bases between. CDR3 nucleotide sequence: TGTGCCATCAGTGAGCCCATGAGGGGGAACAAAAACATTCAGTACTTC. This translates into CAISEPMRGNKNIQYF.

The V gene is TRBV19, the J gene TRBJ2-5, with TRBD2 matching over 11 bases. CDR1 is LNHDA and CDR2 is SQIVND in the germline V gene (reference sequence). This CDR3 has 13 residues. Trimming cost V 0 bases and J 13 bases; bases outside gene matches: 4. The CDR3 DNA reads TGTGCCAGTAGTATAGATAGCGGGGGGGTTTGGTACTTC. Translation gives CASSIDSGGVWYF.

This chain links TRBV5-5 with TRBJ1-1; TRBD1 matches at 9 bases. The trim removed 2 bases at V and 5 bases at J, leaving 7 bases unmatched. CDR3 length equals 15 residues. From germline, CDR1 is SGHKS and CDR2 YYEKEE (reference sequence). The CDR3 nucleotides read TGTGCCAGCAGCTTACGACAGGGGGGCGGGACTGAAGCTTTCTTT. Its translation is CASSLRQGGGTEAFF. The full variable domain, with the rest looked up from reference TRBV5-5 and TRBJ1-1, is DAGVTQSPTHLIKTRGQQVTLRCSPISGHKSVSWYQQVLGQGPQFIFQYYEKEERGRGNFPDRFSARQFPNYSSELNVNALLLGDSALYLCASSLRQGGGTEAFFGQGTRLTVV.

The chain joins TRBV10-3 to TRBJ1-5; tentative D call: TRBD1 (5 bases). Per germline, CDR1 ENHRY and CDR2 SYGVKD. The CDR3 sequence is 15 residues long. V lost 8 bases and J 1 base, leaving 15 bases between the germline ends. The CDR3 loop reads CAIGPGGLSNQPQHF. CDR3 nucleotides: TGTGCCATCGGGCCCGGGGGGTTAAGCAATCAGCCCCAGCATTTT.

There are a few counts of this clone. The rearrangement links TRBV5-6 to TRBJ2-7; D perhaps matches TRBD1 (6 bases). Germline values: CDR1 SGHDT, CDR2 YYEEEE. The CDR3 loop spans 17 amino acids. V gave up 4 bases and J gave up 1 base, with 21 bases separating them. The CDR3, as DNA: TGTGCCAGCAGCGGTACGATAGACAGGTCTGGTTCCTACGAGCAGTACTTC. Its protein product is CASSGTIDRSGSYEQYF.

The chain links TRBV15 to TRBJ2-2; TRBD2 is a possible D gene (6 bases). From germline, CDR1 is LNHNV and CDR2 YYDKDF (reference sequence). V was trimmed by 4 bases and J by 1 base, leaving 10 bases between them. This CDR3 region has 15 residues. As DNA, the CDR3 is TGTGCCACCAGCAAGGGGACTGTGAACACCGGGGAGCTGTTTTTT. Encoded protein: CATSKGTVNTGELFF.

The genes are TRBV27 and TRBJ1-1; tentative D call: TRBD1 (5 bases). CDR3 length: 16 amino acids. The V end lost 0 bases, the J end lost 4 bases, and 15 bases lay between the germline ends. Germline loops: CDR1 MNHEY, CDR2 SMNVEV (reference sequence). CDR3 bases: TGTGCCAGCAGTTTATCGCGTGGCAGGGTGGCCACTGAAGCTTTCTTT. This sequence encodes CASSLSRGRVATEAFF.

This clone has a single count. The V gene is TRBV19, the J gene TRBJ1-5, with a weak D call TRBD1 (5 bases). Germline V gene sequence: CDR1 LNHDA, CDR2 SQIVND (reference sequence). This CDR3 region has 15 residues. V lost 7 bases and J lost 0, with 13 bases in between. This CDR3 reads CASKGQGPSNQPQHF. As DNA, the CDR3 is TGTGCCAGTAAGGGTCAGGGTCCTAGCAATCAGCCCCAGCATTTT.